The 14 T cell receptor beta chains below come from one sample, sequenced in a study of blood T cell repertoires in COVID-19. The method was immunoSEQ multiplex PCR; TCRdb's version includes in-frame clones alone and lacks a portion of them. The table includes hundreds of thousands of clones, over 75% detected once. The sample comprised peripheral blood. Receptors were obtained from a woman in her fifties or sixties with COVID-19, enrolled during active disease.

CDR3: CAISESKGGGSRDSKNIQYF. The CDR3 nucleotides read TGTGCCATCAGTGAGTCGAAAGGCGGGGGGTCAAGAGACTCCAAAAACATTCAGTACTTC. V gene TRBV10-3 combines with J gene TRBJ2-4, with 8 bases that match TRBD2. The CDR3 extends over 20 amino acids. Germline loops: CDR1 ENHRY, CDR2 SYGVKD. The junction had 15 bases not matched to a gene; V was cut back by 0 bases and J by 2 bases.

The gene calls are TRBV19 and TRBJ2-1, with D possibly TRBD1 on 5 matching bases. V was clipped by 6 bases and J by 10 bases, with 10 bases between them. The CDR3 is 11 residues long. From germline, CDR1 is LNHDA and CDR2 SQIVND (reference sequence). This chain's CDR3 is CASSGYREQFF. DNA for the CDR3: TGTGCCAGTAGCGGTTACAGGGAGCAGTTCTTC.

V and J are TRBV4-2 and TRBJ2-5; D is possibly TRBD2 (5 bases). The CDR3 extends over 15 amino acids. V lost 0 bases and J 4 bases, leaving 12 bases between the germline ends. From germline, CDR1 is LGHNA and CDR2 YNFKEQ. The CDR3 DNA is TGTGCCAGCAGCCAAGACACTAGTGCCCCAGAGACCCAGTACTTC. Protein: CASSQDTSAPETQYF.

V and J are TRBV19 and TRBJ1-6, with unresolved D. Trimming shortened V by 6 bases and J by 5 bases, and 14 bases separated the two germline ends. CDR3 size: 15 residues. Germline V gene sequence: CDR1 LNHDA, CDR2 SQIVND (reference sequence). The CDR3, as DNA: TGTGCCAGTAGGCCGGCCGGGTCCCATAATTCACCCCTCCACTTT. This sequence encodes CASRPAGSHNSPLHF. Based on the CDR3 plus reference TRBV19 and TRBJ1-6, the full variable domain is DGGITQSPKYLFRKEGQNVTLSCEQNLNHDAMYWYRQDPGQGLRLIYYSQIVNDFQKGDIAEGYSVSREKKESFPLTVTSAQKNPTAFYLCASRPAGSHNSPLHFGNGTRLTVT.

This chain links TRBV5-1 with TRBJ2-1, with a weak D call TRBD2 (5 bases). Germline assignment: CDR1 SGHRS and CDR2 YFSETQ. This CDR3 comprises 19 residues. With 4 bases removed from V and 0 bases from J, the gap between germline ends came to 23 bases. The CDR3 DNA reads TGCGCCAGCAGCCCGGGCGGGCACGACACCAGGATCTCCTACAATGAGCAGTTCTTC. It codes for CASSPGGHDTRISYNEQFF.

This clone was found a few times. This chain connects TRBV7-6 to TRBJ1-4; 9 bases are a match to TRBD1. The CDR3 covers 15 residues. Germline assignment: CDR1 SGHVS and CDR2 FNYEAQ. V trimming: 6 bases; J trimming: 8 bases; junction bases outside the gene matches: 10. The CDR3 loop is CASRVTDRGEEKLFF. The CDR3 nucleotides are TGTGCCAGCAGGGTTACGGACAGGGGAGAAGAAAAACTGTTTTTT.

The rearrangement links TRBV10-2 to TRBJ1-2; TRBD1 agrees at 8 bases. Unmatched junction bases numbered 15, after V lost 7 bases and J lost 8 bases. The length of the CDR3 is 15 residues. Germline CDR1 WSHSY, CDR2 SAAADI. The DNA of the CDR3 is TGCGCCAGCAATCCGGGACAGGAACCTATCGGGGGCTACACCTTC. This sequence encodes CASNPGQEPIGGYTF.

The chain recombines TRBV7-3 with TRBJ2-3; TRBD2 matches at 8 bases. The CDR3 totals 17 residues. Losses at the gene ends were 2 bases for V and 1 base for J; bases not matched to a gene: 8. Per germline, CDR1 SGHTA and CDR2 FQGTGA. The CDR3, as DNA: TGTGCCAGCAGCTTAGCGGGGGGCCCCTGGGGCACAGATACGCAGTATTTT. This sequence encodes CASSLAGGPWGTDTQYF.

This chain connects TRBV11-3 to TRBJ1-6, with 9 bases that match TRBD1. The V gene end was trimmed by 5 bases and the J gene end by 8 bases; junction bases not matched to a gene: 7. Germline V gene sequence: CDR1 SGHNT, CDR2 YENEEA. This CDR3 spans 15 amino acids. The CDR3 is CASSLTGGLYSPLHF. CDR3 in DNA: TGTGCCAGCAGCCTTACAGGGGGCCTCTATTCACCCCTCCACTTT.

J is TRBJ1-5 and V is TRBV28, with D uncertain. The CDR3 length is 15 residues. V shed 6 bases and J shed 1 base, with 13 bases lying between them. Looked up from germline, CDR1 is MDHEN and CDR2 is SYDVKM. CDR3 nucleotides: TGTGCCAGCAGCCCGGTTTGGTCAAGCAATCAGCCCCAGCATTTT. Translating it yields CASSPVWSSNQPQHF.

V and J are TRBV6-1 and TRBJ1-4; 10 positions match TRBD1. Germline V gene lookup returns CDR1 MNHNS and CDR2 SASEGT. This CDR3 comprises 18 residues. Germline trimming cut 3 bases from V and 0 bases from J; bases unmatched to any gene: 7. The CDR3 is CASSDRQGATSTNEKLFF. Here the CDR3 DNA reads TGTGCCAGCAGTGACAGACAGGGGGCAACTTCAACTAATGAAAAACTGTTTTTT.

As DNA, the CDR3 is TGTGCCAGCAGCTTAGAGGTGGGCCCGGCTTTCTTT. This codes for CASSLEVGPAFF. J is TRBJ1-1 and V is TRBV7-9; D remains unclear. The germline V gene has CDR1 SEHNR and CDR2 FQNEAQ (reference sequence). This CDR3 comprises 12 residues. V was shortened by 1 base and J by 11 bases, with 11 bases between the two germline ends.

The chain links TRBV5-1 to TRBJ2-3; 8 bases are a match to TRBD2. Germline V gives CDR1 SGHRS, CDR2 YFSETQ. V was clipped by 5 bases and J by 7 bases; unmatched bases: 15. This CDR3 is 16 amino acids long. The CDR3: CASRNQAGVELYTQYF. Written as DNA, the CDR3 is TGCGCCAGCAGAAATCAAGCGGGGGTTGAGCTGTATACGCAGTATTTT.

The chain carries TRBV5-5 and TRBJ1-5, with TRBD1 as a possible D gene (6 bases). Germline V CDR1 and CDR2: SGHKS, YYEKEE (reference sequence). V lost 0 bases and J lost 0, with 13 bases in between. The CDR3 sequence is 17 residues long. This CDR3 is CASSLGVTGFSNQPQHF. The CDR3 region has the DNA TGTGCCAGCAGCTTGGGCGTAACAGGGTTTAGCAATCAGCCCCAGCATTTT. The full variable domain, with the rest looked up from reference TRBV5-5 and TRBJ1-5, is DAGVTQSPTHLIKTRGQQVTLRCSPISGHKSVSWYQQVLGQGPQFIFQYYEKEERGRGNFPDRFSARQFPNYSSELNVNALLLGDSALYLCASSLGVTGFSNQPQHFGDGTRLSIL.